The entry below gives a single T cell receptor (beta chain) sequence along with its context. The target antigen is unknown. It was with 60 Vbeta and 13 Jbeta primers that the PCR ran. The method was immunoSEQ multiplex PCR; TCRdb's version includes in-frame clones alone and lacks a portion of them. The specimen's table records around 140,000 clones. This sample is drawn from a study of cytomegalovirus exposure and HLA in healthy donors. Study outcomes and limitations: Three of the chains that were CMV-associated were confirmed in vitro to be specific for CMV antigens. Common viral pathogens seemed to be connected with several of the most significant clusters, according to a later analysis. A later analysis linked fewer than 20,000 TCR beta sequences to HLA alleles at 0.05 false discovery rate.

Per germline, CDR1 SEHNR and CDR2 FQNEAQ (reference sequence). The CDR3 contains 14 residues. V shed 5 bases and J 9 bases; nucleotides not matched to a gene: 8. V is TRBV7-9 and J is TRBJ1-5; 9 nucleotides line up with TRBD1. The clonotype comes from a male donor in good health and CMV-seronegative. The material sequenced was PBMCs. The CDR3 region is CASSTGTGRMPQHF. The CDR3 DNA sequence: TGTGCCAGCAGCACCGGGACAGGGAGGATGCCCCAGCATTTT. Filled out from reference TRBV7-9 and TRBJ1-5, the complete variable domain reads DTGVSQNPRHKITKRGQNVTFRCDPISEHNRLYWYRQTLGQGPEFLTYFQNEAQLEKSRLLSDRFSAERPKGSFSTLEIQRTEQGDSAMYLCASSTGTGRMPQHFGDGTRLSIL.